The 3 T cell receptor beta chains reported below all come from one sample, sequenced in a study of blood T cell repertoires in COVID-19. The data were produced by immunoSEQ multiplex PCR, yet TCRdb's version contains in-frame clones alone and is incomplete. The table shows about 220,000 clones, with approximately 85% occurring only once. Sequenced material: peripheral blood. The origin of the receptors is a man aged 50-60 years who had recovered from COVID-19.

J is TRBJ2-1 and V is TRBV24-1; D not certain. CDR3 size: 14 residues. CDR1 is KGHDR and CDR2 is SFDVKD in the germline V gene. Trimming took off 2 bases at V and 6 bases at J, with 10 bases between the two ends. The CDR3, as DNA: TGTGCCACCAGTGATTACCGAGTAAGCAATGAGCAGTTCTTC. Encoded protein: CATSDYRVSNEQFF.

The rearrangement joins TRBV19 to TRBJ1-1, with D perhaps matching TRBD1 (5 bases). The CDR3 sequence is 12 residues long. Per germline, CDR1 LNHDA and CDR2 SQIVND (reference sequence). Trimming took off 1 base at V and 6 bases at J, with 6 bases between the two ends. The CDR3 region has the DNA TGTGCCAGTAGTATAGGGGGGGCTGAAGCTTTCTTT. Protein: CASSIGGAEAFF.

This chain connects TRBV5-1 to TRBJ2-1, with TRBD2 matching over 10 bases. With V trimmed by 0 bases and J by 0 bases, 3 bases remained unmatched. There are 17 residues in the CDR3. Germline V gene sequence: CDR1 SGHRS, CDR2 YFSETQ. The CDR3 coding sequence is TGCGCCAGCAGCTTGGGGGCTAGCGGGAGCTCCTACAATGAGCAGTTCTTC. It is translated as CASSLGASGSSYNEQFF. Full variable domain (rest looked up from reference TRBV5-1 and TRBJ2-1): KAGVTQTPRYLIKTRGQQVTLSCSPISGHRSVSWYQQTPGQGLQFLFEYFSETQRNKGNFPGRFSGRQFSNSRSEMNVSTLELGDSALYLCASSLGASGSSYNEQFFGPGTRLTVL.